This TCR beta chain was retrieved from a study of cytomegalovirus exposure and HLA in healthy donors. The overall study: A later analysis reported the 120 or so validation repertoires used the same platform as the 666 first-cohort repertoires. Broader study findings: Among the CMV-associated chains, a few were confirmed in vitro as specific for CMV antigens. The tendency of first-cohort TCR clusters to co-occur in the 120 or so validation repertoires was the finding of a later analysis.

Of note for this clone: What it binds is not known.

This CDR3 spans 14 amino acids. In germline, CDR1 is SGHRS, CDR2 YFSETQ. V dropped 4 bases and J dropped 4 bases, with 15 bases sitting between them. Donors were drawn from the roughly 130-subject validation cohort, separate from the approximately 670-subject first cohort. TCRdb's table, derived via immunoSEQ multiplex PCR, lists solely in-frame clones and lacks some. Of 150,000 to 200,000 clones detected, less than 90% appear once; the ten largest clones hold roughly 10%. This TCR was recovered from a man aged 25-45 years in good health and CMV-seropositive. Sequenced: PBMCs. This rearrangement joins TRBV5-1 to TRBJ2-7; the D gene is possibly TRBD1 (6 bases). This CDR3 is CASSPTGSVYEQYF. For the CDR3, the DNA is TGCGCCAGCAGCCCGACAGGAAGTGTATACGAGCAGTACTTC.